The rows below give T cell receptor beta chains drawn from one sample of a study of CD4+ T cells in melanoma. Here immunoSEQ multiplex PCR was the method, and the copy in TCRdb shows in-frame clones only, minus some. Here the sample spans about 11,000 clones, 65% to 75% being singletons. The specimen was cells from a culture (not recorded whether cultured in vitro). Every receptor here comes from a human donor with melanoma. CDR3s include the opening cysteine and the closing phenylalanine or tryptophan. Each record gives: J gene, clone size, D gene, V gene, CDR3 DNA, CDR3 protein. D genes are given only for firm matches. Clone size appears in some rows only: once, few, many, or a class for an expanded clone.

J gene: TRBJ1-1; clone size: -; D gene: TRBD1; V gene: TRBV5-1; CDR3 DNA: TGCGCCAGCAGCCCCCGACGGGACAGCTTGAACACTGAAGCTTTCTTT; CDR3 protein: CASSPRRDSLNTEAFF
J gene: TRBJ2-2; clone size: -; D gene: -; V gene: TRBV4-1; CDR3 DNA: TGCGCCAGCAGCCAGGCCGGGGATATCGGGGAGCTGTTTTTT; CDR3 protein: CASSQAGDIGELFF
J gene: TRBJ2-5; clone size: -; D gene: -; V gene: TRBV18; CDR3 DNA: TGTGCCAGCTCACCAGGACAGCAAGAGACCCAGTACTTC; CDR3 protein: CASSPGQQETQYF
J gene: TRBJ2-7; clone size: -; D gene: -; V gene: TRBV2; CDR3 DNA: TGTGCCAGCAGTTCAGGGCGTCAGTACGAGCAGTACTTC; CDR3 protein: CASSSGRQYEQYF
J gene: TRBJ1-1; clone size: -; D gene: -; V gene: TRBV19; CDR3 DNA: TGTGCCAGTAGTATAGTACGGGGGCGAGGGAACACTGAAGCTTTCTTT; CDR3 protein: CASSIVRGRGNTEAFF
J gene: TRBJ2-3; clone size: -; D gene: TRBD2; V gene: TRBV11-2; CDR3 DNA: TGTGCCAGCAGCTTAGCGGGACTAGGGGTGCGGGATACGCAGTATTTT; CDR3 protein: CASSLAGLGVRDTQYF
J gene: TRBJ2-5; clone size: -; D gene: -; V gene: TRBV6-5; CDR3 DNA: TGTGCCAGCAGCCCGCGAAGCGTTAGGGAGACCCAGTACTTC; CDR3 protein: CASSPRSVRETQYF
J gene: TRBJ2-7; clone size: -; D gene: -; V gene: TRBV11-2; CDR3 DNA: TGTGCCAGCAGCTTAGCGAGCAACCTTGGCGAGCAGTACTTC; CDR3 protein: CASSLASNLGEQYF
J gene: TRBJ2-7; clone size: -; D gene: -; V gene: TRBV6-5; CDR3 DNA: TGTGCCAGCCGGTACGGCCAGTTACACTACGAGCAGTACTTC; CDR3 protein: CASRYGQLHYEQYF
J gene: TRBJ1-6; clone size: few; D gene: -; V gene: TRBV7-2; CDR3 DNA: TGTGCCAGCAGCTTAGGATCACCCCTCCACTTT; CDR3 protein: CASSLGSPLHF
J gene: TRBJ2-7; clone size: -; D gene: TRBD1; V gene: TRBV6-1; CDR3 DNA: TGTGCCAGCAGTGGTCGGACAGGGTCCCTCTCCTACGAGCAGTACTTC; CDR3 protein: CASSGRTGSLSYEQYF
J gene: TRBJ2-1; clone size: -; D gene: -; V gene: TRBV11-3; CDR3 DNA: TGTGCCAGCAGCCCCGGGGGTAGCACTGGGAATGAGCAGTTCTTC; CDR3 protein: CASSPGGSTGNEQFF
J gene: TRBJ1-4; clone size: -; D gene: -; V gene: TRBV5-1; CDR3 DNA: TGCGCCAGCAGCTTGGGTTTAAGGGGCGGCGGTGAAAAACTGTTTTTT; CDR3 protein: CASSLGLRGGGEKLFF
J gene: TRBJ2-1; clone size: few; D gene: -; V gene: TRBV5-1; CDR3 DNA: TGCGCCAGCAGCTTGGTCCCGAACAATGAGCAGTTCTTC; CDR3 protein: CASSLVPNNEQFF
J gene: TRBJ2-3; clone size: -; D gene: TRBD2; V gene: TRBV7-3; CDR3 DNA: TGTGCCAGCAGCCGGACTAGCGGGGGTACAGATACGCAGTATTTT; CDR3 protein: CASSRTSGGTDTQYF
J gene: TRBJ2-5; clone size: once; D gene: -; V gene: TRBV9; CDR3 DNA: TGTGCCAGCAGCGTAGCGGGAGCGCGGACGGAAGAGACCCAGTACTTC; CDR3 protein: CASSVAGARTEETQYF
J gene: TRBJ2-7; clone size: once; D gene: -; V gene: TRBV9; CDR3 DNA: TGTGCCAGCAGCCCAGGAGGGCCGTACGAGCAGTACTTC; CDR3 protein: CASSPGGPYEQYF
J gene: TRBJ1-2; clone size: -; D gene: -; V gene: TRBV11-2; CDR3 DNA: TGTGCCAGCAGGGTCACAGGGAGCTATGGCTACACCTTC; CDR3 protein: CASRVTGSYGYTF
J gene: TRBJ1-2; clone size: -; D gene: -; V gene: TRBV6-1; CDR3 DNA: TGTGCCAGCAGTTGGACAGTTTACTATGGCTACACCTTC; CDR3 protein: CASSWTVYYGYTF
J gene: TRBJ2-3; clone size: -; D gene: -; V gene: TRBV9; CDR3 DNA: TGTGCCAGCAGCGTGACTAGCACAGATACGCAGTATTTT; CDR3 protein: CASSVTSTDTQYF
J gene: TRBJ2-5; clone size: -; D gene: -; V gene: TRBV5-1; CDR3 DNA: TGCGCCAGCAGTCACGGACAAGAGACCCAGTACTTC; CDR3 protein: CASSHGQETQYF
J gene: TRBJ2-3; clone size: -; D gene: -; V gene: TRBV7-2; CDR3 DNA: TGTGCCAGCAGCCAACAATTGGGACCCGAGGGAGGTACGCAGTATTTT; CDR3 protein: CASSQQLGPEGGTQYF
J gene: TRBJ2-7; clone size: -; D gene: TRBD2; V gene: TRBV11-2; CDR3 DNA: TGTGCCAGCAGCTTGGGAGGGCCCTACGAGCAGTACTTC; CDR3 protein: CASSLGGPYEQYF
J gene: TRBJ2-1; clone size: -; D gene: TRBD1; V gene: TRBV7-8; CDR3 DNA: TGTGCCAGCAGCTTCAGGGGGCTGGGGCAGTTCTTC; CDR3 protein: CASSFRGLGQFF
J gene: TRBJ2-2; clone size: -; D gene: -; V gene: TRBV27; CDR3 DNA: TGTGCCAGCAGTTGGTCTAGACTGAAAAACACCGGGGAGCTGTTTTTT; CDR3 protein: CASSWSRLKNTGELFF